The sequence of this T cell receptor beta chain was determined in a study of shared clonotypes between healthy human individuals. CDR1 is SNHLY and CDR2 is FYNNEI in the germline V gene. The V and J ends lost 6 bases and 3 bases, in that order; junction bases with no gene match: 10. The CDR3 extends over 15 amino acids. General study findings and limits: Clonotype sharing across donors was expected to vary with sequencing depth.

The material for each subset, its genomic DNA, was split evenly across several immunoSEQ plates. Data came from immunoSEQ multiplex PCR; TCRdb stores just in-frame clones and leaves some out. The sample carries about 490,000 clones, roughly four fifths recorded once. This clone was picked up one time. Its cognate antigen is unknown. J is TRBJ1-2 and V is TRBV2, with 7 bases that match TRBD1. This clonotype was obtained from a woman aged 40 to 50 in good health. Some clones in this sample may be carry-over from other donors' samples. Sequencing input: PBMCs. The CDR3 sequence is CASRGDSLPDYGYTF. Here the CDR3 DNA reads TGTGCCAGCAGGGGGGACAGCCTCCCCGACTATGGCTACACCTTC. Full variable domain (outside the CDR3, taken from reference TRBV2 and TRBJ1-2): EPEVTQTPSHQVTQMGQEVILRCVPISNHLYFYWYRQILGQKVEFLVSFYNNEISEKSEIFDDQFSVERPDGSNFTLKIRSTKLEDSAMYFCASRGDSLPDYGYTFGSGTRLTVV.